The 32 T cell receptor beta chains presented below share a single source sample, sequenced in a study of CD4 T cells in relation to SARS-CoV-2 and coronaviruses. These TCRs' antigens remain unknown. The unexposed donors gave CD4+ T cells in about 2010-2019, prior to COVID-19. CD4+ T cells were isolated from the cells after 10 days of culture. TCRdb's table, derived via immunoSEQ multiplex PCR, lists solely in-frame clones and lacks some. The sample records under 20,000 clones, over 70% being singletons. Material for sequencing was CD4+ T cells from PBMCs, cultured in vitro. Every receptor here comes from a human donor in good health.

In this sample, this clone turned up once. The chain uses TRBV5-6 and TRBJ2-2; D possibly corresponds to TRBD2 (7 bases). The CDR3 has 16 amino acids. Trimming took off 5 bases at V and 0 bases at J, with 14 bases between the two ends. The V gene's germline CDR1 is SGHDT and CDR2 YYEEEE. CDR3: CASRWGGRSNTGELFF. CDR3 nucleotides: TGTGCCAGCAGATGGGGGGGGCGATCGAACACCGGGGAGCTGTTTTTT.

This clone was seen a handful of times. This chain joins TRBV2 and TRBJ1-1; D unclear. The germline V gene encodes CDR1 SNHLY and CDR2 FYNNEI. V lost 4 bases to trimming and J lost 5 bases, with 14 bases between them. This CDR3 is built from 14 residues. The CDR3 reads CASSVTAGGTEAFF. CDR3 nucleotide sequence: TGTGCCAGCAGTGTAACGGCGGGAGGGACTGAAGCTTTCTTT.

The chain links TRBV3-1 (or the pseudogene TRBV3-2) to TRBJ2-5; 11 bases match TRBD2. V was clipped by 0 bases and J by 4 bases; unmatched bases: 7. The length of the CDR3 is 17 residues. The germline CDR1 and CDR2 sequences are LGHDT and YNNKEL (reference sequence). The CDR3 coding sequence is TGTGCCAGCAGCCAAGATGTTAGCGGGGGGGCGGGAGAGACCCAGTACTTC. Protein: CASSQDVSGGAGETQYF.

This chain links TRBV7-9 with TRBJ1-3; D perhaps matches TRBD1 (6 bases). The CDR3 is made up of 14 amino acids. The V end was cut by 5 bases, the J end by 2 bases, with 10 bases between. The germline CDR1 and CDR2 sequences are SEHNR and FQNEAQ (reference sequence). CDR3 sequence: CASSTNRAGNTIYF. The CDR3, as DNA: TGTGCCAGCAGCACCAACAGGGCTGGAAACACCATATATTTT. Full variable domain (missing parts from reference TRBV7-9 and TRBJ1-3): DTGVSQNPRHKITKRGQNVTFRCDPISEHNRLYWYRQTLGQGPEFLTYFQNEAQLEKSRLLSDRFSAERPKGSFSTLEIQRTEQGDSAMYLCASSTNRAGNTIYFGEGSWLTVV.

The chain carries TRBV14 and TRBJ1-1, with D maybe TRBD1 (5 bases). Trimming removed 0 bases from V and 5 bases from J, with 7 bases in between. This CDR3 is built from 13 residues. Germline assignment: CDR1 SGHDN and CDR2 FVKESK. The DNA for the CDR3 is TGTGCCAGCAGCCAAGACAGGGTGACTGAAGCTTTCTTT. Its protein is CASSQDRVTEAFF.

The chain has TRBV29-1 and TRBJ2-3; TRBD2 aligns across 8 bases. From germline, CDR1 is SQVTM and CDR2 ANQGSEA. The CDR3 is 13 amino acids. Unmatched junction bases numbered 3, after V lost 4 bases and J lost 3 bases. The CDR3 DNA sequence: TGCAGCGTTGCCCGCGGGGGGACAGATACGCAGTATTTT. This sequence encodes CSVARGGTDTQYF.

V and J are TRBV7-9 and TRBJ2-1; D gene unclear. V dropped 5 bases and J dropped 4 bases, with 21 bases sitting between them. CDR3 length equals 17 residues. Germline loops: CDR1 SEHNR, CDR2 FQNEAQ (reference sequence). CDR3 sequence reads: CASSKTPTHAEYNEQFF. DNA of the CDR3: TGTGCCAGCAGCAAAACTCCCACCCACGCGGAGTACAATGAGCAGTTCTTC.

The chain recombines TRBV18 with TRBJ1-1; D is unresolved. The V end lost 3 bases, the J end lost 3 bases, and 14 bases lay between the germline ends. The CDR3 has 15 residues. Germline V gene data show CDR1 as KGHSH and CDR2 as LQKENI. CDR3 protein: CASSPLEVRDTEAFF. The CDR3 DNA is TGTGCCAGCTCACCGCTCGAGGTACGGGACACTGAAGCTTTCTTT.

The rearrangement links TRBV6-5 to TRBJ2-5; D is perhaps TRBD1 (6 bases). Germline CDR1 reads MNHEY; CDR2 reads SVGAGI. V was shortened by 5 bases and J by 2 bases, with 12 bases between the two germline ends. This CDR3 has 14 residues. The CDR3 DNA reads TGTGCCAGCAGTCCAACAGGGTTACAAGAGACCCAGTACTTC. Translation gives CASSPTGLQETQYF.

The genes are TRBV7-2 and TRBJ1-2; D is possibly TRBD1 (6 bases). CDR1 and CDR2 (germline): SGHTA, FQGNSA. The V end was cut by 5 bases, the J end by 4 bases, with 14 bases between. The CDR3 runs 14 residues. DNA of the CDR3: TGTGCCAGCAGCCTAAATACAGGGCGCTATGGCTACACCTTC. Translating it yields CASSLNTGRYGYTF.

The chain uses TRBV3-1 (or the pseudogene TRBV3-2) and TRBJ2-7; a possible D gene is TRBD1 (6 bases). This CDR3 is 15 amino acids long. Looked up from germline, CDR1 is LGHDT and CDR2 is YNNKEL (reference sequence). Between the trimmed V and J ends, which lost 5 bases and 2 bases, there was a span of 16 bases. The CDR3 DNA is TGTGCCAGCAGCGCCGAAGGGACACAAGCCTACGAGCAGTACTTC. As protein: CASSAEGTQAYEQYF.

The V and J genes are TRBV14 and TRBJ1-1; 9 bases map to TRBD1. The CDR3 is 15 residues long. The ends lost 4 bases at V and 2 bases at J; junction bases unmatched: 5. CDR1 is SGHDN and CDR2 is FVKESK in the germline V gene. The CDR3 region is CASSRHRGLNTEAFF. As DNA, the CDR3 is TGTGCCAGCAGCCGACACAGGGGGCTTAACACTGAAGCTTTCTTT.

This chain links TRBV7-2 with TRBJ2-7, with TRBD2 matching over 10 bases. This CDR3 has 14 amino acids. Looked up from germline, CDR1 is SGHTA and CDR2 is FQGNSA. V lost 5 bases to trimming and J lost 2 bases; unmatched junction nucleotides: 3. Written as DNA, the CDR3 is TGTGCCAGCAGCGTCGGACTAGCGGCCTACGAGCAGTACTTC. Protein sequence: CASSVGLAAYEQYF.

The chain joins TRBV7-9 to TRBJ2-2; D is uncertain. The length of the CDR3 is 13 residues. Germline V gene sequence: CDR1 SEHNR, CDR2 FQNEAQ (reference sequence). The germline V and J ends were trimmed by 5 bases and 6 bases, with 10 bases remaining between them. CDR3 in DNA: TGTGCCAGCAGCCCGACCTCATCCGGGGAGCTGTTTTTT. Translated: CASSPTSSGELFF.

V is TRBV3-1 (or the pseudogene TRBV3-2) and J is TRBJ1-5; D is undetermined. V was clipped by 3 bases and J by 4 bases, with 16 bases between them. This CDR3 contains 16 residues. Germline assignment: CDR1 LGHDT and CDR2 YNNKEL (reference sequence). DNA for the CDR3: TGTGCCAGCAGCCAGACACCCCTCCGGTCAAATCAGCCCCAGCATTTT. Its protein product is CASSQTPLRSNQPQHF.

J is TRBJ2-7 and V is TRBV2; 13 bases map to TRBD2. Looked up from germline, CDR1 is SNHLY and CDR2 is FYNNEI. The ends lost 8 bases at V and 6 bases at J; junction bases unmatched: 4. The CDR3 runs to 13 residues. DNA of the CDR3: TGTGCCAGCGCGGGACTAGCGGGACCCGAGCAGTACTTC. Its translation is CASAGLAGPEQYF. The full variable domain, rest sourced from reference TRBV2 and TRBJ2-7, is EPEVTQTPSHQVTQMGQEVILRCVPISNHLYFYWYRQILGQKVEFLVSFYNNEISEKSEIFDDQFSVERPDGSNFTLKIRSTKLEDSAMYFCASAGLAGPEQYFGPGTRLTVT.

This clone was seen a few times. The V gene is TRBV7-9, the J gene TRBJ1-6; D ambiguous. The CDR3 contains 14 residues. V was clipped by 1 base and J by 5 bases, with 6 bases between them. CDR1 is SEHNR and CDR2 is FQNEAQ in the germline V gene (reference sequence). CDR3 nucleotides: TGTGCCAGCAGCTTAGGGTGGGATAATTCACCCCTCCACTTT. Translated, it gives CASSLGWDNSPLHF.

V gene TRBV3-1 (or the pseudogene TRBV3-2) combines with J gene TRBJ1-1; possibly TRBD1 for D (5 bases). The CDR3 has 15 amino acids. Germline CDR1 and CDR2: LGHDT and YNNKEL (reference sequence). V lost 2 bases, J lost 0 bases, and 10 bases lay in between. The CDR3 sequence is CASSQIQTVNTEAFF. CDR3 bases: TGTGCCAGCAGCCAAATACAGACAGTGAACACTGAAGCTTTCTTT.

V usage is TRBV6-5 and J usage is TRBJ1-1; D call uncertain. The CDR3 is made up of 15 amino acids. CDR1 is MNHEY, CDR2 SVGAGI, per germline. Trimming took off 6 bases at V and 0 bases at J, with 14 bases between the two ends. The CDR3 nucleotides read TGTGCCAGCAGGGTAGGTCTGGGGATGAACACTGAAGCTTTCTTT. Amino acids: CASRVGLGMNTEAFF.

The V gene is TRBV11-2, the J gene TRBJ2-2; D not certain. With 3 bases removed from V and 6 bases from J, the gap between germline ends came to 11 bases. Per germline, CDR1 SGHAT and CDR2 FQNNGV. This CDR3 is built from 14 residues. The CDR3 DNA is TGTGCCAGCAGCTTCCAGCTCAGCTCCGGGGAGCTGTTTTTT. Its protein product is CASSFQLSSGELFF.

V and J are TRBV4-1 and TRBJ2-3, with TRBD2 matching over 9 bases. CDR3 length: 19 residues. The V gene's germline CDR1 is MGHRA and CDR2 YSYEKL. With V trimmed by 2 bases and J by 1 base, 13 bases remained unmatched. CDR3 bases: TGCGCCAGCAGCCAAAAGCTCCTCAGGGCGGGGGGGCGCACAGATACGCAGTATTTT. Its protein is CASSQKLLRAGGRTDTQYF.

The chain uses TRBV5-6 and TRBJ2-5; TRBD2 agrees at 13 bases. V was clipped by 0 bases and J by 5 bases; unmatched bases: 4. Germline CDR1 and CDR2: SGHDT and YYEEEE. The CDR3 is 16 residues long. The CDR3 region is CASSLGLAGGWETQYF. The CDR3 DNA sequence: TGTGCCAGCAGCTTGGGACTAGCGGGAGGATGGGAGACCCAGTACTTC.

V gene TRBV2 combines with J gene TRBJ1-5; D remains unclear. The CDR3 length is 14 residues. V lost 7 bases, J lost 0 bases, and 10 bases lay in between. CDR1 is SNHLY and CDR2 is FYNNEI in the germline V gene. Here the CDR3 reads CASTYEGSNQPQHF. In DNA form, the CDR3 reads TGTGCCAGCACGTATGAAGGTAGCAATCAGCCCCAGCATTTT.

The CDR3 DNA is TGCGCCAGCAGCCCCGAGACAGGGAACATTCAGTACTTC. This codes for CASSPETGNIQYF. The chain carries TRBV4-3 and TRBJ2-4; TRBD1 aligns across 7 bases. Germline CDR1 LGHNA, CDR2 YSLEER. Trimming took 4 bases from V and 7 from J; bases not matched to a gene: 4. This CDR3 comprises 13 residues.

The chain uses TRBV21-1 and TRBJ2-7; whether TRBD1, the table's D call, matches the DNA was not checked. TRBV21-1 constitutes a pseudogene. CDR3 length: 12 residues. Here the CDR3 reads CANPKGGHEQYF. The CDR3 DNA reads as TGTGCCAACCCCAAAGGGGGCCACGAGCAGTACTTC.

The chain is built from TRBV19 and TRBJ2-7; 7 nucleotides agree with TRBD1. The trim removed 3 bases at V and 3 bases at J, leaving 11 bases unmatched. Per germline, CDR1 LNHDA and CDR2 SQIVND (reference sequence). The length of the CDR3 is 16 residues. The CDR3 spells CASSMGDSRGNYEQYF. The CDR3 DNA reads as TGTGCCAGTAGTATGGGGGACAGTCGGGGAAACTACGAGCAGTACTTC.

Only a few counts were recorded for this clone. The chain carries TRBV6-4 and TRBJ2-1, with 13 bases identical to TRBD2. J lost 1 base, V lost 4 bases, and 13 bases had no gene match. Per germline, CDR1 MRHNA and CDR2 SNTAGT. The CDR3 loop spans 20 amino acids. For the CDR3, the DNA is TGTGCCAGCAGTGTCGACGGACTAGCGGGAGAGGTGGGGTCCTACAATGAGCAGTTCTTC. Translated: CASSVDGLAGEVGSYNEQFF.

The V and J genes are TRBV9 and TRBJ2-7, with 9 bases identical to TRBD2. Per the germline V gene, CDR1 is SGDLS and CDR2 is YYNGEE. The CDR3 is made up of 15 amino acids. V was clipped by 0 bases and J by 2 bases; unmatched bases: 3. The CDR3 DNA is TGTGCCAGCAGCGTAGGGCTAGCGGGAACCTACGAGCAGTACTTC. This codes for CASSVGLAGTYEQYF.

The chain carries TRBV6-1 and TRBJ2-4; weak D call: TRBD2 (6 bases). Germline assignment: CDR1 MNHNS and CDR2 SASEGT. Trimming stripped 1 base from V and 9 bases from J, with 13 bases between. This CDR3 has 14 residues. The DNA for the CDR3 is TGTGCCAGCAGTGAAGGGCTAGCGAGGACCATTCAGTACTTC. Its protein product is CASSEGLARTIQYF.

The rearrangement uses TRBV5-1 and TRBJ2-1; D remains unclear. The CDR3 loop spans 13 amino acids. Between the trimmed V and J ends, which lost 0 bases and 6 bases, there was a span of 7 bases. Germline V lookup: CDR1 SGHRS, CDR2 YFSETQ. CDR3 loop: CASSLVFGNEQFF. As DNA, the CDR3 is TGCGCCAGCAGCTTGGTATTCGGCAATGAGCAGTTCTTC.

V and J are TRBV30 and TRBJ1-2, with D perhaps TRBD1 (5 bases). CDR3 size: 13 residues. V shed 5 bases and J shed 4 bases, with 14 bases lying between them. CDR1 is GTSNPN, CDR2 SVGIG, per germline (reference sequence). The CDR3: CAWGPRGGYGYTF. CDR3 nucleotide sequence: TGTGCCTGGGGTCCCCGGGGGGGCTATGGCTACACCTTC.

CDR3 DNA sequence: TGTGCCAGCAGCTACCGAAGCGGGGGGGATTACAATGAGCAGTTCTTC. This translates into CASSYRSGGDYNEQFF. This chain connects TRBV7-2 to TRBJ2-1, with TRBD2 matching 10 bases. With 4 bases clipped from V and 4 bases from J, the junction kept 7 bases outside the gene matches. The CDR3 has 16 residues. Germline assignment: CDR1 SGHTA and CDR2 FQGNSA.